This T cell receptor (beta chain) appears in the sequencing data of a study of shared clonotypes between healthy human individuals. V trimming: 0 bases; J trimming: 4 bases; junction bases outside the gene matches: 6. The CDR3 sequence is 16 residues long. In germline, CDR1 is SGHRS, CDR2 YFSETQ. At a deep level, the assay was run. Produced via immunoSEQ multiplex PCR; TCRdb's table is partial and in-frame only. The sample holds 470,000 or so clones, about 85% seen once. V usage is TRBV5-1 and J usage is TRBJ1-5; TRBD1 agrees at 8 bases. The specimen was PBMCs. The sequence derives from a woman aged 35 to 49 in good health. Some clones in this sample may be carry-over from other donors' samples. The CDR3 spells CASSLGPTGANQPQHF. The CDR3 DNA sequence: TGCGCCAGCAGCTTGGGACCGACAGGGGCGAATCAGCCCCAGCATTTT.